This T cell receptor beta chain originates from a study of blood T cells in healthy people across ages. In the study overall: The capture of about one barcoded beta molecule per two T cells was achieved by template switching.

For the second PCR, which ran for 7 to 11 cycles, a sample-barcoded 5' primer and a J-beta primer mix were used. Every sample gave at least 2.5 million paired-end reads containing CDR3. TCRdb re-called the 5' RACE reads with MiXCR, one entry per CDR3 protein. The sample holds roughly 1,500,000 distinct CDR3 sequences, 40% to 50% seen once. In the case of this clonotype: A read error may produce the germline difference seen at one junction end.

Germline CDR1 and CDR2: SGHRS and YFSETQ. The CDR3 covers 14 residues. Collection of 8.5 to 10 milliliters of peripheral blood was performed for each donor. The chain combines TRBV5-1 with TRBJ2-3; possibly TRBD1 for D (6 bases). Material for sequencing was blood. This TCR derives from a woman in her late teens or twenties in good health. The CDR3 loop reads CANSDRTVSDTQYF. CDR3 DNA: TGCGCCAACAGCGACCGGACAGTCTCAGATACGCAGTATTTT. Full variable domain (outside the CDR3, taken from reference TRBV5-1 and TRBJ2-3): KAGVTQTPRYLIKTRGQQVTLSCSPISGHRSVSWYQQTPGQGLQFLFEYFSETQRNKGNFPGRFSGRQFSNSRSEMNVSTLELGDSALYLCANSDRTVSDTQYFGPGTRLTVL.